These 26 T cell receptor beta chains were sequenced from one sample in a study of CD8+ T cells in alopecia areata. TCR sequencing used cDNA made by reverse transcription of extracted RNA. The repertoire was sequenced with immunoSEQ multiplex PCR; TCRdb's copy has only in-frame clones and lacks some. The table records 120,000 or so clones, roughly 57% of them present only once. As to treatment: oral pan-JAK inhibitor, 5-10 mg twice daily. Sequenced material: CD4+ T cells sorted from blood, taken at week 4, from a patient treated with tofacitinib. The receptor source for this set is a human donor with alopecia areata.

The chain uses TRBV10-3 and TRBJ2-5, with D perhaps TRBD1 (6 bases). Trimming cost V 3 bases and J 4 bases, with 9 bases left between them. The CDR3 runs 13 residues. Germline V lookup: CDR1 ENHRY, CDR2 SYGVKD. CDR3 DNA sequence: TGTGCCATCAGTGACGCAGGGGTAGAGACCCAGTACTTC. As protein: CAISDAGVETQYF.

This clone occurred a few times. The chain recombines TRBV6-1 with TRBJ2-1; 9 positions agree with TRBD2. This CDR3 region has 15 residues. From germline, CDR1 is MNHNS and CDR2 SASEGT. Trimming removed 3 bases from V and 3 bases from J; junction bases left unmatched: 3. The CDR3 DNA follows: TGTGCCAGCAGTGAGGGACTAGCCAACTACAATGAGCAGTTCTTC. Translating it yields CASSEGLANYNEQFF.

This CDR3 reads CAWSVGTESTDTQYF. DNA for the CDR3: TGTGCCTGGAGTGTAGGGACCGAATCCACAGATACGCAGTATTTT. The V call is TRBV30, the J call TRBJ2-3; tentatively, D is TRBD1 or TRBD2 (5 bases each). The CDR3 spans 15 residues. The V gene lost 0 bases and the J gene lost 2 bases, with 12 bases spanning the gap. The V gene's germline CDR1 is GTSNPN and CDR2 SVGIG (reference sequence).

This clone came up a few times. Other nucleotide sequences in the sample specify the same CDR3. The chain links TRBV30 to TRBJ1-1; D gene ambiguous. The CDR3 consists of 11 residues. Trimming removed 8 bases at V and 1 base at J, with 8 bases between. From germline, CDR1 is GTSNPN and CDR2 SVGIG (reference sequence). This chain's CDR3 is CAGERNTEAFF. CDR3 DNA: TGTGCCGGAGAACGGAACACTGAAGCTTTCTTT.

The rearrangement joins TRBV10-3 to TRBJ1-1, with D uncertain. V was trimmed by 2 bases and J by 5 bases, leaving 12 bases between them. Germline lookup yields CDR1 ENHRY and CDR2 SYGVKD. The CDR3 is 14 amino acids. The CDR3 here is CAISEGVLETEAFF. Written as DNA, the CDR3 is TGTGCCATCAGTGAGGGAGTATTGGAGACTGAAGCTTTCTTT.

This clone was seen a handful of times. The rearrangement links TRBV30 to TRBJ2-7, with D perhaps matching TRBD2 (5 bases). The CDR3 covers 12 residues. The V and J ends lost 4 bases and 5 bases respectively, with 12 bases between them. The V gene's germline CDR1 is GTSNPN and CDR2 SVGIG (reference sequence). CDR3 nucleotide sequence: TGTGCCTGGACAACGGGGTTTCACGAGCAGTACTTC. As protein: CAWTTGFHEQYF.

The sample holds a few counts of this clone. This rearrangement joins TRBV4-3 to TRBJ1-3; tentatively, D is TRBD1 (5 bases). Between the trimmed V and J ends, which lost 1 base and 0 bases, there was a span of 10 bases. Germline-derived CDR1 and CDR2 are LGHNA and YSLEER. The CDR3 runs 16 residues. CDR3 region: CASSQAEGFSGNTIYF. The CDR3 region has the DNA TGCGCCAGCAGCCAAGCTGAGGGGTTCTCTGGAAACACCATATATTTT.

V is TRBV29-1 and J is TRBJ2-5; D gene ambiguous. The length of the CDR3 is 12 residues. From germline, CDR1 is SQVTM and CDR2 ANQGSEA. V was cut by 4 bases and J by 4 bases, with 10 bases left in between. The CDR3 protein is CSVVIVGETQYF. DNA for the CDR3: TGCAGCGTTGTAATCGTGGGAGAGACCCAGTACTTC.

V and J are TRBV4-2 and TRBJ2-5, with a tentative D call TRBD2 (5 bases). V was trimmed by 2 bases and J by 5 bases, leaving 12 bases between them. The germline V gene has CDR1 LGHNA and CDR2 YNFKEQ. This CDR3 comprises 14 residues. The CDR3 spells CASSQTGFSETQYF. The CDR3 DNA is TGTGCCAGCAGCCAAACGGGATTTAGTGAGACCCAGTACTTC.

V and J are TRBV5-1 and TRBJ1-2, with 9 bases that match TRBD1. With 4 bases clipped from V and 8 bases from J, the junction kept 12 bases outside the gene matches. The CDR3 has 15 amino acids. The germline V gene has CDR1 SGHRS and CDR2 YFSETQ. DNA of the CDR3: TGCGCCAGCAGCCCCCGCCAGGGACAGGGAACCGGCTACACCTTC. This codes for CASSPRQGQGTGYTF.

The chain employs TRBV7-9 and TRBJ1-2; D gene uncertain. Trimming took 6 bases from V and 4 from J, leaving 12 bases between them. The CDR3 is 13 residues long. Germline CDR1 SEHNR, CDR2 FQNEAQ (reference sequence). CDR3 in amino acids: CASSLATPYGYTF. CDR3 DNA sequence: TGTGCCAGCAGTCTAGCAACTCCCTATGGCTACACCTTC.

The J gene is TRBJ2-4, the V gene TRBV5-1; tentatively, D is TRBD1 (7 bases). The V gene lost 1 base and the J gene lost 5 bases, with 16 bases spanning the gap. The CDR3 totals 16 residues. CDR1 is SGHRS and CDR2 is YFSETQ in the germline V gene. The CDR3 here is CASSLYGGGAENIQYF. The CDR3 nucleotides read TGCGCCAGCAGCTTGTATGGAGGGGGCGCAGAAAACATTCAGTACTTC.

V and J are TRBV27 and TRBJ1-2; the D is unclear. The CDR3 spans 16 residues. Trimming shortened V by 0 bases and J by 1 base, and 12 bases separated the two germline ends. CDR1 MNHEY and CDR2 SMNVEV come from the germline V gene (reference sequence). The DNA for the CDR3 is TGTGCCAGCAGTTTATCCTTCCGGCAACTTAACTATGGCTACACCTTC. Amino acids: CASSLSFRQLNYGYTF.

CDR3 sequence (DNA): TGTGCCAGCAGCATTTATGGGGATACGCAGTATTTT. The encoded protein is CASSIYGDTQYF. The V gene is TRBV28, the J gene TRBJ2-3; no clear D. Trimming cost V 6 bases and J 6 bases, with 10 bases left between them. From germline, CDR1 is MDHEN and CDR2 SYDVKM. CDR3 length equals 12 residues. The full variable domain, completed using reference TRBV28 and TRBJ2-3, is DVKVTQSSRYLVKRTGEKVFLECVQDMDHENMFWYRQDPGLGLRLIYFSYDVKMKEKGDIPEGYSVSREKKERFSLILESASTNQTSMYLCASSIYGDTQYFGPGTRLTVL.

Only a few counts were recorded for this clone. This chain uses TRBV28 with TRBJ2-5, with 9 bases identical to TRBD1. The germline V gene has CDR1 MDHEN and CDR2 SYDVKM. The V gene end was trimmed by 6 bases and the J gene end by 2 bases; junction bases not matched to a gene: 7. The CDR3 has 15 residues. The CDR3 sequence: CASRSGQGGQETQYF. In DNA form, the CDR3 reads TGTGCCAGCAGGTCGGGACAGGGCGGGCAAGAGACCCAGTACTTC. The full variable domain, with the rest looked up from reference TRBV28 and TRBJ2-5, is DVKVTQSSRYLVKRTGEKVFLECVQDMDHENMFWYRQDPGLGLRLIYFSYDVKMKEKGDIPEGYSVSREKKERFSLILESASTNQTSMYLCASRSGQGGQETQYFGPGTRLLVL.

This clone was seen more than once but under ten times. This chain joins TRBV5-1 and TRBJ2-7, with TRBD2 matching over 11 bases. In germline, CDR1 is SGHRS, CDR2 YFSETQ. There are 18 residues in the CDR3. With 5 bases clipped from V and 0 bases from J, the junction kept 13 bases outside the gene matches. The CDR3 DNA reads TGCGCCAGCAGTCTTTGGACATCTACTAGCGGGAGCTCCTACGAGCAGTACTTC. Protein product: CASSLWTSTSGSSYEQYF.

The chain recombines TRBV7-2 with TRBJ1-4; no firm D call. The V end was cut by 2 bases, the J end by 4 bases, with 11 bases between. In germline, CDR1 is SGHTA, CDR2 FQGNSA. There are 15 residues in the CDR3. CDR3 sequence: CASSLSSTDNEKLFF. CDR3 DNA sequence: TGTGCCAGCAGCTTATCGAGCACAGATAATGAAAAACTGTTTTTT. Looking up the rest from reference TRBV7-2 and TRBJ1-4 gives the full variable domain: GAGVSQSPSNKVTEKGKDVELRCDPISGHTALYWYRQSLGQGLEFLIYFQGNSAPDKSGLPSDRFSAERTGGSVSTLTIQRTQQEDSAVYLCASSLSSTDNEKLFFGSGTQLSVL.

V gene TRBV2 combines with J gene TRBJ1-5; D is undetermined. CDR1 and CDR2 (germline): SNHLY, FYNNEI. V gave up 4 bases and J gave up 10 bases, with 20 bases separating them. The CDR3 has 15 residues. This CDR3 reads CASSGAPGPKSPQHF. CDR3 coding DNA: TGTGCCAGCAGTGGGGCGCCCGGGCCCAAGAGTCCCCAGCATTTT.

The chain is built from TRBV4-2 and TRBJ1-2; D is uncertain. Germline V gene lookup returns CDR1 LGHNA and CDR2 YNFKEQ. There are 14 residues in the CDR3. V was pared by 0 bases and J by 4 bases, with 9 bases between. The CDR3 is CASSQDTRTYGYTF. DNA of the CDR3: TGTGCCAGCAGCCAAGATACGCGCACCTATGGCTACACCTTC.

CDR3 residues: CASSPDRGQETQYF. In DNA, the CDR3 is TGTGCCAGCAGCCCCGACAGGGGCCAAGAGACCCAGTACTTC. The V and J genes are TRBV9 and TRBJ2-5, with 8 nucleotides matching TRBD1. Germline V lookup: CDR1 SGDLS, CDR2 YYNGEE. V trimming: 4 bases; J trimming: 1 base; junction bases outside the gene matches: 3. This CDR3 comprises 14 residues. Drawing the rest from reference TRBV9 and TRBJ2-5, the complete variable domain is DSGVTQTPKHLITATGQRVTLRCSPRSGDLSVYWYQQSLDQGLQFLIQYYNGEERAKGNILERFSAQQFPDLHSELNLSSLELGDSALYFCASSPDRGQETQYFGPGTRLLVL.

This clone was counted once. The V call is TRBV7-6, the J call TRBJ1-5; TRBD1 matches at 7 bases. This CDR3 comprises 15 residues. J was trimmed by 6 bases and V by 2 bases; bases with no gene match: 7. The germline V gene has CDR1 SGHVS and CDR2 FNYEAQ. CDR3 in amino acids: CASSLRQGEGQPQHF. Here the CDR3 DNA reads TGTGCCAGCAGCTTAAGGCAGGGGGAAGGTCAGCCCCAGCATTTT.

The V and J genes are TRBV7-2 and TRBJ2-4; D is unclear. This CDR3 spans 13 amino acids. Between the trimmed V and J ends, which lost 5 bases and 8 bases, there was a span of 13 bases. Germline-derived CDR1 and CDR2 are SGHTA and FQGNSA. CDR3 nucleotides: TGTGCCAGCAGCCTATCCCGGACGGACATTCAGTACTTC. This codes for CASSLSRTDIQYF.

In this sample, this clone turned up many times. V usage is TRBV7-9 and J usage is TRBJ1-2; 7 bases are shared with TRBD1. J was trimmed by 4 bases and V by 5 bases; bases with no gene match: 7. The CDR3 is made up of 14 amino acids. Germline V gene data show CDR1 as SEHNR and CDR2 as FQNEAQ (reference sequence). This CDR3 reads CASSDSGQVYGYTF. For the CDR3, the DNA is TGTGCCAGCAGCGACTCTGGACAGGTCTATGGCTACACCTTC.

The chain has TRBV4-3 and TRBJ1-6; 11 bases match TRBD1. Germline V lookup: CDR1 LGHNA, CDR2 YSLEER. The CDR3 length is 16 residues. With 4 bases clipped from V and 10 bases from J, the junction kept 9 bases outside the gene matches. The DNA of the CDR3 is TGCGCCAGCAGCCCGGTCAGGACAGGGGGCGGCTCACCCCTCCACTTT. As protein: CASSPVRTGGGSPLHF.

The chain recombines TRBV9 with TRBJ2-6, with D possibly being TRBD1 (6 bases). Trimming pared 3 bases from V and 2 bases from J, leaving 9 bases between. This CDR3 is built from 15 residues. Germline values: CDR1 SGDLS, CDR2 YYNGEE. This CDR3 reads CASSEAGAGANVLTF. CDR3 nucleotides: TGTGCCAGCAGCGAGGCAGGGGCTGGGGCCAACGTCCTGACTTTC.

A single count supports this clone. V is TRBV30 and J is TRBJ2-5, with D perhaps matching TRBD2 (5 bases). CDR1 and CDR2 (germline): GTSNPN, SVGIG (reference sequence). Trimming shortened V by 4 bases and J by 5 bases, and 14 bases separated the two germline ends. This CDR3 comprises 13 residues. The CDR3 nucleotides read TGTGCCTGGACCCCGAGACTACAGGAGACCCAGTACTTC. Protein sequence: CAWTPRLQETQYF.